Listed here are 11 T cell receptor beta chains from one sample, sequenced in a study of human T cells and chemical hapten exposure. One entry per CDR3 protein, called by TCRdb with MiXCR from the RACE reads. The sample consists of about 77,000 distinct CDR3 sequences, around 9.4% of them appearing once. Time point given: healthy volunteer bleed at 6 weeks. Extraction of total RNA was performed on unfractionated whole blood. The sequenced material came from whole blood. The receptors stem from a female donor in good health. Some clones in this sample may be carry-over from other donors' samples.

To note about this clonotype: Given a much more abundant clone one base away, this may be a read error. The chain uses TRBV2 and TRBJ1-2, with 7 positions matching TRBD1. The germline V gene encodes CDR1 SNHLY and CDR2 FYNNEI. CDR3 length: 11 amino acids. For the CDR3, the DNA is TGTGTCAGCACTCGACAGGGTATATACACCTTC. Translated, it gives CVSTRQGIYTF.

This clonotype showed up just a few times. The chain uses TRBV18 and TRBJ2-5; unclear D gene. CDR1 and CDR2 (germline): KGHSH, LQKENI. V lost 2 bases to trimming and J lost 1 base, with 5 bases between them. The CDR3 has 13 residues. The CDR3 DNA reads TGTGCCAGCTCACCAGGAGTCCAAGAGACCCAGTACTTC. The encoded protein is CASSPGVQETQYF.

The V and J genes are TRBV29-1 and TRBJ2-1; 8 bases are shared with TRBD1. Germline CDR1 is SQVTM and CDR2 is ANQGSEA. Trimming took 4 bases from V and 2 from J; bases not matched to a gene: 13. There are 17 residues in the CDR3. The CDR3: CSVVDRGGCGAYNEQFF. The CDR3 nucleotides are TGCAGCGTTGTCGACAGGGGTGGGTGTGGGGCCTACAATGAGCAGTTCTTC.

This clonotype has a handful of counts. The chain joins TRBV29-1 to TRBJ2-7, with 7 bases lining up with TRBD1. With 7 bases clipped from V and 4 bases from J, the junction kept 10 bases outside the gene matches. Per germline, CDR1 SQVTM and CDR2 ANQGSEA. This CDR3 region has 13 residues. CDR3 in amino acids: CSAKTGIDYEQYF. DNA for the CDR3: TGCAGCGCCAAGACAGGGATCGATTACGAGCAGTACTTC.

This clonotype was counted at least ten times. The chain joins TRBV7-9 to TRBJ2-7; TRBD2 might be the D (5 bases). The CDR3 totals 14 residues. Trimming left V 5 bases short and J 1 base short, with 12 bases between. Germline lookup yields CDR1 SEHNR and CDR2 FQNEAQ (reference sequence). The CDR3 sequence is CASSQRSGSYEQYF. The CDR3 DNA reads TGTGCCAGCAGCCAGAGGAGCGGTTCCTACGAGCAGTACTTC.

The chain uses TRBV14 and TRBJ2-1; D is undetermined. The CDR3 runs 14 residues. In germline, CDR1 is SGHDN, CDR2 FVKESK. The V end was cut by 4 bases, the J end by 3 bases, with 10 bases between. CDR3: CASSPRPLYNEQFF. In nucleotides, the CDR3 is TGTGCCAGCAGCCCTCGTCCCCTCTACAATGAGCAGTTCTTC.

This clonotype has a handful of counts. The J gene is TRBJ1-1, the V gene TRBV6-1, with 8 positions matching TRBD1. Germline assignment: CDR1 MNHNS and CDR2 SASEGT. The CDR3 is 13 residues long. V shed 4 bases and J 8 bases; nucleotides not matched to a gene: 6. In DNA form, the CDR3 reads TGTGCCAGCAGTGCGGGACAGGCGATGGAAGCTTTCTTT. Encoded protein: CASSAGQAMEAFF.

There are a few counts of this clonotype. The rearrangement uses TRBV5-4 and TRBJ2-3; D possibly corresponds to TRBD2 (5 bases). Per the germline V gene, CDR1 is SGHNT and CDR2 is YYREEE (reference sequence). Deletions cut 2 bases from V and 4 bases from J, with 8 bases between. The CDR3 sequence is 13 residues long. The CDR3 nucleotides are TGTGCCAGCAGCTTTCCCGGGGCAGATACGCAGTATTTT. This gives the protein CASSFPGADTQYF. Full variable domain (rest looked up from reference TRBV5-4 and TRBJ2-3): ETGVTQSPTHLIKTRGQQVTLRCSSQSGHNTVSWYQQALGQGPQFIFQYYREEENGRGNFPPRFSGLQFPNYSSELNVNALELDDSALYLCASSFPGADTQYFGPGTRLTVL.

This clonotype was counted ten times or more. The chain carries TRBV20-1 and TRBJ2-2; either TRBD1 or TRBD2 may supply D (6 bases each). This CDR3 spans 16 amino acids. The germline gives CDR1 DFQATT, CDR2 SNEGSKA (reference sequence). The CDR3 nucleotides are TGCAGCGTACGGAATAGAGGGGGAGGCTTCACCGGGGAGCTGTTTTTT. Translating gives CSVRNRGGGFTGELFF.

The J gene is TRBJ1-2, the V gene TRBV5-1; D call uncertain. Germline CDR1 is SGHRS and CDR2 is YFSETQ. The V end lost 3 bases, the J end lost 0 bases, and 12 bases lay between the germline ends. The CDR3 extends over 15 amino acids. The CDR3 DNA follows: TGCGCCAGCAGCTCCGGACCGTTTCCTAACTATGGCTACACCTTC. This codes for CASSSGPFPNYGYTF.

CDR3 sequence: CASSFSQASTDTQYF. The CDR3 DNA sequence: TGTGCCAGCAGTTTCAGCCAGGCTAGCACAGATACGCAGTATTTT. The V gene is TRBV12-3 or TRBV12-4, the J gene TRBJ2-3; D gene uncertain. CDR3 length: 15 residues. The V end lost 3 bases, the J end lost 0 bases, and 10 bases lay between the germline ends.